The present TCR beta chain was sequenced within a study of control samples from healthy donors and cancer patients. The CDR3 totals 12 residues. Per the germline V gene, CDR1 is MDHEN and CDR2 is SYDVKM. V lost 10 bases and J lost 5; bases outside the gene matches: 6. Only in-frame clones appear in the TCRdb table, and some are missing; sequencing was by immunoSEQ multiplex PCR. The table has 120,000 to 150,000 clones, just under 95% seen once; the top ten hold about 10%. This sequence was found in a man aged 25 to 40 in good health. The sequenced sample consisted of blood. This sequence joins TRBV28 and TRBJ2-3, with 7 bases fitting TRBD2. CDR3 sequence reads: CAIVGGIDTQYF. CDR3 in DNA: TGTGCCATCGTCGGGGGGATAGATACGCAGTATTTT.